This TCR beta chain derives from a study of T cells after yellow fever vaccination. Study-level results: Clonotypes found in both CD4 and CD8 compartments made up a small share. The study re-detected most primary-vaccination clones after the booster (roughly 96% CD4, just over 85% CD8). Any FACS-sorted repertoire could hold abundant clonotypes that contaminate it from the bulk population.

MiXCR was run by TCRdb on the 5' RACE reads, yielding one entry per CDR3 protein. The sample lists 300,000 or so distinct CDR3 sequences; roughly 8.3% were seen once. For this clonotype: The antigen is unknown.

Here the sequenced sample was PBMCs, taken roughly 46 days after the first yellow fever vaccination. The sequence derives from a man aged 18-30 years who received the YFV17D yellow fever vaccine.

CDR3 DNA sequence: TGTGCCAGCACCGGTAGGGTCTCTGGAAACACCATATATTTT. It translates to CASTGRVSGNTIYF. The rearrangement uses TRBV6-1 and TRBJ1-3; D is ambiguous. Trimming took 7 bases from V and 0 from J, leaving 10 bases between them. This CDR3 is 14 amino acids long. CDR1 is MNHNS and CDR2 is SASEGT in the germline V gene.